These 19 T cell receptor beta chains share one sample of origin, sequenced in a study of siplizumab effects on memory and regulatory T cells. Method: immunoSEQ multiplex PCR; TCRdb's copy keeps in-frame clones and lacks some. This table holds approximately 100,000 clones, 93% found once. The sequencing input was non-Treg CD4+ T cells sorted from blood. Receptors originate from a human donor in good health.

V usage is TRBV27 and J usage is TRBJ2-5; 11 positions match TRBD1. Per the germline V gene, CDR1 is MNHEY and CDR2 is SMNVEV (reference sequence). The junction had 5 bases not matched to a gene; V was cut back by 6 bases and J by 2 bases. The CDR3 length is 15 residues. DNA of the CDR3: TGTGCCAGCAGCGGACAGGGGGCAGGACAAGAGACCCAGTACTTC. Translation gives CASSGQGAGQETQYF.

The chain has TRBV28 and TRBJ2-6; no clear D. There are 17 residues in the CDR3. V lost 1 base and J lost 1, with 11 bases in between. CDR1 and CDR2 from the germline V gene are MDHEN and SYDVKM. The CDR3 loop reads CASSLLVGGSGANVLTF. The DNA for the CDR3 is TGTGCCAGCAGTTTATTAGTTGGTGGGTCTGGGGCCAACGTCCTGACTTTC.

The V call is TRBV7-8, the J call TRBJ1-1; D possibly corresponds to TRBD1 (6 bases). Germline loops: CDR1 SGHVS, CDR2 FQNEAQ. V was trimmed by 1 base and J by 4 bases, leaving 25 bases between them. The CDR3 contains 19 residues. The chain's CDR3 is CASSLVLYGQGTLITEAFF. The CDR3 DNA reads as TGTGCCAGCAGCTTAGTCCTATACGGGCAGGGGACCTTGATCACTGAAGCTTTCTTT.

The chain combines TRBV9 with TRBJ2-3; D is unclear. The V gene lost 0 bases and the J gene lost 2 bases, with 7 bases spanning the gap. Germline-derived CDR1 and CDR2 are SGDLS and YYNGEE. The CDR3 length is 14 residues. DNA of the CDR3: TGTGCCAGCAGCGTAGTTGCGGACACAGATACGCAGTATTTT. Translating gives CASSVVADTDTQYF.

Of note for this clone: At the DNA level, this CDR3 is encoded by other sequences in the same sample as well. CDR3 sequence reads: CASSMSGGNQPQHF. The CDR3 region has the DNA TGTGCCAGTAGTATGTCCGGGGGCAATCAGCCCCAGCATTTT. This chain uses TRBV19 with TRBJ1-5; D remains unclear. V shed 3 bases and J shed 2 bases, with 8 bases lying between them. The CDR3 has 14 amino acids. Germline CDR1 LNHDA, CDR2 SQIVND (reference sequence).

This chain joins TRBV30 and TRBJ1-1, with D unresolved. Deletions cut 1 base from V and 3 bases from J, with 3 bases between. The CDR3 spans 11 residues. Germline V gives CDR1 GTSNPN, CDR2 SVGIG (reference sequence). This chain's CDR3 is CAWSADTEAFF. The DNA for the CDR3 is TGTGCCTGGAGTGCGGACACTGAAGCTTTCTTT.

The gene calls are TRBV7-9 and TRBJ1-6; 10 positions match TRBD1. The CDR3 loop spans 16 amino acids. Germline CDR1 reads SEHNR; CDR2 reads FQNEAQ (reference sequence). Unmatched junction bases numbered 9, after V lost 4 bases and J lost 9 bases. The CDR3 DNA reads as TGTGCCAGCAGCTCCAACCCGGGACAGGGGACTTCACCCCTCCACTTT. Translation gives CASSSNPGQGTSPLHF.

This chain connects TRBV19 to TRBJ1-5, with D possibly matching TRBD1 (6 bases). The V and J ends lost 8 bases and 0 bases respectively, with 11 bases between them. The germline V gene has CDR1 LNHDA and CDR2 SQIVND (reference sequence). This CDR3 has 14 amino acids. The CDR3: CASQGSNSNQPQHF. DNA for the CDR3: TGTGCCAGTCAGGGGAGTAATAGCAATCAGCCCCAGCATTTT.

The chain recombines TRBV6-4 with TRBJ2-1; 13 nucleotides line up with TRBD2. This CDR3 is 15 amino acids long. After removal of 7 bases from V and 5 bases from J, the junction contained 5 bases not matched to a gene. Germline CDR1 is MRHNA and CDR2 is SNTAGT. The CDR3: CASTRTSGGNNEQFF. The CDR3 DNA reads as TGTGCCAGCACCCGGACTAGCGGGGGTAACAATGAGCAGTTCTTC.

J is TRBJ1-1 and V is TRBV4-1; D is possibly TRBD1 (5 bases). Germline V gene lookup returns CDR1 MGHRA and CDR2 YSYEKL. CDR3 size: 15 residues. Trimming left V 5 bases short and J 0 bases short, with 13 bases between. CDR3 protein: CASSLKTDMNTEAFF. Here the CDR3 DNA reads TGCGCCAGCAGCTTAAAGACAGATATGAACACTGAAGCTTTCTTT.

The chain is built from TRBV29-1 and TRBJ2-2, with 11 bases lining up with TRBD2. This CDR3 region has 13 residues. V trimming: 7 bases; J trimming: 4 bases; junction bases outside the gene matches: 2. Per germline, CDR1 SQVTM and CDR2 ANQGSEA. CDR3 loop: CSAGLAGTGELFF. CDR3 nucleotide sequence: TGCAGCGCCGGACTAGCGGGCACCGGGGAGCTGTTTTTT.

The V call is TRBV29-1, the J call TRBJ1-4; no clear D. The CDR3 has 13 residues. CDR1 is SQVTM and CDR2 is ANQGSEA in the germline V gene. Trimming pared 4 bases from V and 0 bases from J, leaving 6 bases between. CDR3 amino acids: CSVVAATNEKLFF. The CDR3, as DNA: TGCAGCGTTGTGGCTGCAACTAATGAAAAACTGTTTTTT.

The chain couples TRBV12-5 to TRBJ1-2, with D hard to call. CDR1 and CDR2 (germline): LGHNT, FRNRAP. The CDR3 spans 15 residues. Trimming took off 7 bases at V and 5 bases at J, with 20 bases between the two ends. The CDR3 region has the DNA TGTGCTAGTGCCCTGGCCCTAGGTGGGGAATATGGCTACACCTTC. Translated: CASALALGGEYGYTF. The whole variable domain, filled in from reference TRBV12-5 and TRBJ1-2, reads DARVTQTPRHKVTEMGQEVTMRCQPILGHNTVFWYRQTMMQGLELLAYFRNRAPLDDSGMPKDRFSAEMPDATLATLKIQPSEPRDSAVYFCASALALGGEYGYTFGSGTRLTVV.

This clone has only a few counts. V is TRBV4-3 and J is TRBJ2-1; TRBD1 might be the D (6 bases). CDR1 is LGHNA and CDR2 is YSLEER in the germline V gene. The CDR3 sequence is 16 residues long. Deletions cut 4 bases from V and 4 bases from J, with 17 bases between. The CDR3 loop reads CASSLVGAVRYNEQFF. The DNA of the CDR3 is TGCGCCAGCAGCCTCGTGGGGGCCGTTCGGTACAATGAGCAGTTCTTC.

The chain combines TRBV7-9 with TRBJ2-2; 7 bases align to TRBD1. Germline V lookup: CDR1 SEHNR, CDR2 FQNEAQ (reference sequence). V lost 3 bases to trimming and J lost 1 base; unmatched junction nucleotides: 8. This CDR3 region has 17 residues. CDR3 DNA sequence: TGTGCCAGCAGCTTTAGGTTACAGGGGAGGAACACCGGGGAGCTGTTTTTT. This gives the protein CASSFRLQGRNTGELFF.

This chain links TRBV5-4 with TRBJ2-7, with TRBD1 matching 7 bases. Germline V lookup: CDR1 SGHNT, CDR2 YYREEE (reference sequence). The CDR3 totals 17 residues. The V gene end was trimmed by 4 bases and the J gene end by 0 bases; junction bases not matched to a gene: 13. This CDR3 reads CASSLVHTGQSSYEQYF. The CDR3 DNA follows: TGTGCCAGCAGCCTCGTCCACACGGGACAGAGCTCCTACGAGCAGTACTTC.

The genes are TRBV29-1 and TRBJ1-2; 12 bases align to TRBD1. CDR1 and CDR2 (germline): SQVTM, ANQGSEA. The CDR3 is made up of 13 amino acids. V trimming: 4 bases; J trimming: 8 bases; junction bases outside the gene matches: 5. CDR3 sequence reads: CSVGGQGAEGYTF. The CDR3 bases are TGCAGCGTTGGGGGACAGGGGGCGGAAGGCTACACCTTC.

The CDR3 region is CASSSQSSGQPQPQHF. CDR3 nucleotide sequence: TGTGCCAGTAGTTCCCAATCCTCGGGACAGCCCCAGCCCCAGCATTTT. The J gene is TRBJ1-5, the V gene TRBV19; 7 bases align to TRBD1. The CDR3 sequence is 16 residues long. J gave up 7 bases and V 5 bases, and 14 bases lay outside the gene matches. Germline V gene lookup returns CDR1 LNHDA and CDR2 SQIVND (reference sequence). Based on the CDR3 plus reference TRBV19 and TRBJ1-5, the full variable domain is DGGITQSPKYLFRKEGQNVTLSCEQNLNHDAMYWYRQDPGQGLRLIYYSQIVNDFQKGDIAEGYSVSREKKESFPLTVTSAQKNPTAFYLCASSSQSSGQPQPQHFGDGTRLSIL.

CDR3 in amino acids: CASSYRSSGNTIYF. In DNA form, the CDR3 reads TGTGCCAGCAGTTACAGATCCTCTGGAAACACCATATATTTT. The rearrangement uses TRBV27 and TRBJ1-3; D is uncertain. The germline V and J ends were trimmed by 4 bases and 0 bases, with 7 bases remaining between them. In germline, CDR1 is MNHEY, CDR2 SMNVEV (reference sequence). The CDR3 loop spans 14 amino acids.